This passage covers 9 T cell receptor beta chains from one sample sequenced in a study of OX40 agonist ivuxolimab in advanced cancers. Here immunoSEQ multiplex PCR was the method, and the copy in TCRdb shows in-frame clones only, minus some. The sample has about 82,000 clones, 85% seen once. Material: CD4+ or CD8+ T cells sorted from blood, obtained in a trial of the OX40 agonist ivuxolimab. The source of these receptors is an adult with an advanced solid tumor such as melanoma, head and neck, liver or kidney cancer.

The DNA of the CDR3 is TGTGCCAGCAGCTTGGCTTCGGGAGGAAACACCATATATTTT. Amino acids: CASSLASGGNTIYF. The chain has TRBV11-2 and TRBJ1-3; no clear D gene. Germline V gene lookup returns CDR1 SGHAT and CDR2 FQNNGV. This CDR3 has 14 residues. The V gene lost 3 bases and the J gene lost 4 bases, with 10 bases spanning the gap.

The CDR3: CASSYVTGGAEKLFF. The CDR3 DNA sequence: TGTGCCAGCAGTTACGTGACAGGGGGAGCTGAAAAACTGTTTTTT. V and J are TRBV6-6 and TRBJ1-4, with 9 bases aligning to TRBD1. Germline values: CDR1 MNHNY, CDR2 SVGAGI (reference sequence). This CDR3 contains 15 residues. V lost 2 bases to trimming and J lost 7 bases; unmatched junction nucleotides: 5.

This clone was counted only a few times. CDR3 loop: CASSVLTDTQYF. CDR3 bases: TGTGCCAGCAGCGTCCTAACAGATACGCAGTATTTT. J is TRBJ2-3 and V is TRBV9; no reliable D call. Trimming left V 2 bases short and J 3 bases short, with 4 bases between. The CDR3 contains 12 residues. Germline CDR1 reads SGDLS; CDR2 reads YYNGEE.

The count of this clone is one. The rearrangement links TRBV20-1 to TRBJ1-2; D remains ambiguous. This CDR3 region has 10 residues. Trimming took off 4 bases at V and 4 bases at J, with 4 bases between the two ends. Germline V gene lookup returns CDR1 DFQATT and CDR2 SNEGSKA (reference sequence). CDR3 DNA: TGCAGTGCTACAGGCTATGGCTACACCTTC. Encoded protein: CSATGYGYTF.

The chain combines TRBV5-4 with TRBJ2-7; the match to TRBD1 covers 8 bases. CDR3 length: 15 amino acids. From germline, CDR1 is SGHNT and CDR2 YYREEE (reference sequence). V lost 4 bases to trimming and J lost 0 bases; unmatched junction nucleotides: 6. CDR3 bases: TGTGCCAGCAGCCGGGACAGGTCCAGCTCCTACGAGCAGTACGTC. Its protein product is CASSRDRSSSYEQYV.

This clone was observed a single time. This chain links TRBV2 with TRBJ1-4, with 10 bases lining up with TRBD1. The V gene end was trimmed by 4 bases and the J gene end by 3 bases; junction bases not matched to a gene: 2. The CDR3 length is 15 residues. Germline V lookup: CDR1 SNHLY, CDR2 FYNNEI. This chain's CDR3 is CASSAGTGANEKLFF. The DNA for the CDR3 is TGTGCCAGCAGTGCAGGGACAGGGGCTAATGAAAAACTGTTTTTT.

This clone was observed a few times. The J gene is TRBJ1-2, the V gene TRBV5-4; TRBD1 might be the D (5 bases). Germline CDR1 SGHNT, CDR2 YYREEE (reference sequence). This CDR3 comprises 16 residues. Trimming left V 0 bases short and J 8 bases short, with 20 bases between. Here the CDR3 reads CASSLEVGTDPGGYTF. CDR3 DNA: TGTGCCAGCAGCTTGGAAGTTGGGACCGACCCGGGGGGCTACACCTTC.

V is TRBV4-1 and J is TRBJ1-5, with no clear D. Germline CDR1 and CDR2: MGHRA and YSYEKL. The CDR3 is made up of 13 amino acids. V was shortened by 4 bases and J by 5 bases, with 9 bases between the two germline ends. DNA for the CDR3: TGCGCCAGCAGCCTTCTGGAGGATCAGCCCCAGCATTTT. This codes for CASSLLEDQPQHF.

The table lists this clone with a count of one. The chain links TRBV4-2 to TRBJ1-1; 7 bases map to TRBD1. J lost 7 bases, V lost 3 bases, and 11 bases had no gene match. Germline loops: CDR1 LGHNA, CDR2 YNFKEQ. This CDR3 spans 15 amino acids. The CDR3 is CASSHPGDRESEAFF. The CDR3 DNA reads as TGTGCCAGCAGCCACCCGGGCGACAGGGAAAGTGAAGCTTTCTTT.